The 19 T cell receptor beta chains reported below all come from one sample, sequenced in a study of T cell responses to AZD1222 COVID-19 vaccine. Data came from immunoSEQ multiplex PCR; TCRdb stores just in-frame clones and leaves some out. This sample has roughly 180,000 clones, with 80% to 95% found just once. The sample was peripheral blood, taken 28 days after the second dose of the MenACWY control vaccine. These receptor sequences come from an adult who received the MenACWY meningococcal vaccine as a control.

The gene calls are TRBV7-3 and TRBJ2-5; 14 positions match TRBD2. The trim removed 1 base at V and 4 bases at J, leaving 5 bases unmatched. This CDR3 has 17 amino acids. Germline V gives CDR1 SGHTA, CDR2 FQGTGA. CDR3 sequence: CASSLSGTSGGRETQYF. DNA of the CDR3: TGTGCCAGCAGCTTAAGTGGGACTAGCGGGGGCCGAGAGACCCAGTACTTC.

The J gene is TRBJ1-6, the V gene TRBV19; D is possibly TRBD1 (5 bases). The germline V and J ends were trimmed by 7 bases and 10 bases, with 17 bases remaining between them. This CDR3 has 14 residues. In germline, CDR1 is LNHDA, CDR2 SQIVND (reference sequence). CDR3 sequence reads: CASKAGQGESPLHF. The CDR3 region has the DNA TGTGCCAGTAAGGCTGGGCAGGGTGAATCACCCCTCCACTTT. Full variable domain (remainder filled in from reference TRBV19 and TRBJ1-6): DGGITQSPKYLFRKEGQNVTLSCEQNLNHDAMYWYRQDPGQGLRLIYYSQIVNDFQKGDIAEGYSVSREKKESFPLTVTSAQKNPTAFYLCASKAGQGESPLHFGNGTRLTVT.

The chain is built from TRBV5-5 and TRBJ1-6, with D perhaps matching TRBD1 (5 bases). The germline V gene has CDR1 SGHKS and CDR2 YYEKEE (reference sequence). Between the trimmed V and J ends, which lost 0 bases and 10 bases, there was a span of 17 bases. The CDR3 contains 16 residues. The CDR3 sequence is CASSLEHWGTSSPLHF. The CDR3 bases are TGTGCCAGCAGCTTGGAACATTGGGGGACCTCGTCACCCCTCCACTTT.

The chain links TRBV6-5 to TRBJ2-7; perhaps TRBD2 as D (6 bases). Germline V lookup: CDR1 MNHEY, CDR2 SVGAGI. The CDR3 spans 14 residues. V shed 6 bases and J shed 0 bases, with 12 bases lying between them. This CDR3 is CASRPGTFSYEQYF. Written as DNA, the CDR3 is TGTGCCAGCAGACCCGGGACTTTCTCCTACGAGCAGTACTTC.

The chain carries TRBV7-9 and TRBJ1-2, with D maybe TRBD1 (5 bases). V lost 3 bases, J lost 3 bases, and 8 bases lay in between. The CDR3 has 13 amino acids. Germline assignment: CDR1 SEHNR and CDR2 FQNEAQ (reference sequence). The CDR3 region has the DNA TGTGCCAGCAGCTTGTGGGGCGACTATGGCTACACCTTC. Its translation is CASSLWGDYGYTF.

J is TRBJ1-2 and V is TRBV27; perhaps TRBD1 as D (6 bases). CDR1 is MNHEY and CDR2 is SMNVEV in the germline V gene (reference sequence). Trimming left V 3 bases short and J 4 bases short, with 9 bases between. This CDR3 has 13 amino acids. CDR3 protein: CASSFGGPYGYTF. Written as DNA, the CDR3 is TGTGCCAGCAGTTTCGGGGGGCCCTATGGCTACACCTTC.

V usage is TRBV5-5 and J usage is TRBJ1-2, with 9 bases lining up with TRBD1. This CDR3 comprises 16 residues. The ends lost 0 bases at V and 5 bases at J; junction bases unmatched: 8. Per germline, CDR1 SGHKS and CDR2 YYEKEE (reference sequence). CDR3: CASSLGSGQGRYGYTF. Written as DNA, the CDR3 is TGTGCCAGCAGCTTGGGCTCCGGACAGGGGCGGTATGGCTACACCTTC.

The V gene is TRBV28, the J gene TRBJ1-5; D may be TRBD1 (6 bases). CDR1 and CDR2 (germline): MDHEN, SYDVKM. This CDR3 region has 14 residues. V lost 1 base, J lost 7 bases, and 11 bases lay in between. CDR3 sequence (DNA): TGTGCCAGCAGTTTATATGGGGGCAGGCAGCCCCAGCATTTT. Translated: CASSLYGGRQPQHF.

The CDR3 DNA sequence: TGTGCCAGCAGCTTCACTGGGGCCAACGTCCTGACTTTC. Its translation: CASSFTGANVLTF. This rearrangement joins TRBV5-4 to TRBJ2-6; D remains unclear. The V gene lost 2 bases and the J gene lost 2 bases, with 2 bases spanning the gap. Germline loops: CDR1 SGHNT, CDR2 YYREEE (reference sequence). The CDR3 is made up of 13 amino acids.

The V gene is TRBV12-3 or TRBV12-4, the J gene TRBJ2-5; D is tentatively TRBD1 or TRBD2 (6 bases each). The CDR3 sequence is 12 residues long. Between the trimmed V and J ends, which lost 2 bases and 7 bases, there was a span of 8 bases. The CDR3 region has the DNA TGTGCCAGCAGTTTACGGGGGCGGACCCAGTACTTC. Translating it yields CASSLRGRTQYF.

For the CDR3, the DNA is TGTGCCAGTAGGTACGGAGACACTGAAGCTTTCTTT. This encodes CASRYGDTEAFF. The rearrangement uses TRBV19 and TRBJ1-1; no definite D call. This CDR3 region has 12 residues. Germline CDR1 reads LNHDA; CDR2 reads SQIVND (reference sequence). The ends were cut back, 6 bases at V and 3 bases at J, with 8 bases in the middle. Supplemented by reference TRBV19 and TRBJ1-1, the full variable domain reads DGGITQSPKYLFRKEGQNVTLSCEQNLNHDAMYWYRQDPGQGLRLIYYSQIVNDFQKGDIAEGYSVSREKKESFPLTVTSAQKNPTAFYLCASRYGDTEAFFGQGTRLTVV.

The V gene is TRBV30, the J gene TRBJ1-1, with D unresolved. Germline V gene data show CDR1 as GTSNPN and CDR2 as SVGIG (reference sequence). The V and J ends lost 0 bases and 5 bases respectively, with 13 bases between them. CDR3 length equals 14 residues. CDR3 region: CAWSVMPVRTEAFF. The CDR3 DNA is TGTGCCTGGAGTGTAATGCCGGTGCGTACTGAAGCTTTCTTT.

This clone appeared a single time. This chain connects TRBV5-1 to TRBJ1-6; possibly TRBD1 for D (6 bases). The germline V gene has CDR1 SGHRS and CDR2 YFSETQ. V was clipped by 5 bases and J by 5 bases, with 8 bases between them. This CDR3 is 13 amino acids long. Written as DNA, the CDR3 is TGCGCCAGCAGGGACAGCAATAATTCACCCCTCCACTTT. Amino acid sequence: CASRDSNNSPLHF.

CDR3 residues: CASSPQGARGLGNQPQHF. CDR3 DNA sequence: TGTGCCAGCAGCCCGCAGGGGGCGAGAGGTTTAGGCAATCAGCCCCAGCATTTT. This chain connects TRBV7-2 to TRBJ1-5; 8 positions agree with TRBD1. This CDR3 region has 18 residues. With V trimmed by 5 bases and J by 2 bases, 14 bases remained unmatched. Germline V gene data show CDR1 as SGHTA and CDR2 as FQGNSA.

DNA of the CDR3: TGTGCCAGCAGCCAAAGGCCAGTAGATACGCAGTATTTT. This gives the protein CASSQRPVDTQYF. This sequence joins TRBV14 and TRBJ2-3, with unresolved D. The CDR3 covers 13 residues. CDR1 and CDR2 (germline): SGHDN, FVKESK. V was shortened by 2 bases and J by 5 bases, with 8 bases between the two germline ends.

The V gene is TRBV3-1 (or the pseudogene TRBV3-2), the J gene TRBJ1-3, with a possible D match to TRBD1 (6 bases). The CDR3 has 16 amino acids. CDR1 LGHDT and CDR2 YNNKEL come from the germline V gene (reference sequence). Trimming took 2 bases from V and 0 from J, leaving 11 bases between them. The CDR3 region is CASSQLGGRSGNTIYF. The CDR3 DNA is TGTGCCAGCAGCCAACTAGGGGGGCGCTCTGGAAACACCATATATTTT.

The chain has TRBV27 and TRBJ1-1; 8 bases line up with TRBD1. V lost 6 bases to trimming and J lost 9 bases; unmatched junction nucleotides: 9. The CDR3 runs to 13 residues. Germline lookup yields CDR1 MNHEY and CDR2 SMNVEV (reference sequence). CDR3 sequence (DNA): TGTGCCAGCAGAAACACGGACAGGGCTAAAGCTTTCTTT. Residues: CASRNTDRAKAFF.

The rearrangement uses TRBV2 and TRBJ2-7; D remains ambiguous. Germline-derived CDR1 and CDR2 are SNHLY and FYNNEI. V was trimmed by 1 base and J by 2 bases, leaving 6 bases between them. The length of the CDR3 is 13 residues. This CDR3 reads CASSEVIAYEQYF. CDR3 nucleotides: TGTGCCAGCAGTGAAGTCATTGCCTACGAGCAGTACTTC.

The chain combines TRBV5-5 with TRBJ1-5, with TRBD1 matching 9 bases. The length of the CDR3 is 16 residues. V gave up 0 bases and J gave up 2 bases; unmatched junction bases: 3. Per the germline V gene, CDR1 is SGHKS and CDR2 is YYEKEE (reference sequence). CDR3 in amino acids: CASSLGWTGGNQPQHF. The CDR3 region has the DNA TGTGCCAGCAGCTTGGGATGGACAGGGGGCAATCAGCCCCAGCATTTT.